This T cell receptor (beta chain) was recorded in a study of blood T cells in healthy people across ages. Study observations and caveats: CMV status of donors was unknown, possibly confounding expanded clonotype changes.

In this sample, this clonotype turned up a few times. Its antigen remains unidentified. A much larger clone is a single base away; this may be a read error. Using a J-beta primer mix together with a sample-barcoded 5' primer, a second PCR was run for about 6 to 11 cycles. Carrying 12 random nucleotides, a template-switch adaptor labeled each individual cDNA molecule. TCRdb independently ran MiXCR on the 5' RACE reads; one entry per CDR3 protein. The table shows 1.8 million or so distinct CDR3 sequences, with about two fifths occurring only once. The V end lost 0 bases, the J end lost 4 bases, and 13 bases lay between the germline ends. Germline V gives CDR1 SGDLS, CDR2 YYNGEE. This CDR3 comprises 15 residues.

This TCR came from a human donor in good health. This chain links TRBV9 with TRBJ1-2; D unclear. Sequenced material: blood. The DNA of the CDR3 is TGTGCCAGCAGCGTAGGGGCGCTAACCCCCTATGGCTACACCTTC. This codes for CASSVGALTPYGYTF. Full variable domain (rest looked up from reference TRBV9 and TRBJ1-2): DSGVTQTPKHLITATGQRVTLRCSPRSGDLSVYWYQQSLDQGLQFLIQYYNGEERAKGNILERFSAQQFPDLHSELNLSSLELGDSALYFCASSVGALTPYGYTFGSGTRLTVV.